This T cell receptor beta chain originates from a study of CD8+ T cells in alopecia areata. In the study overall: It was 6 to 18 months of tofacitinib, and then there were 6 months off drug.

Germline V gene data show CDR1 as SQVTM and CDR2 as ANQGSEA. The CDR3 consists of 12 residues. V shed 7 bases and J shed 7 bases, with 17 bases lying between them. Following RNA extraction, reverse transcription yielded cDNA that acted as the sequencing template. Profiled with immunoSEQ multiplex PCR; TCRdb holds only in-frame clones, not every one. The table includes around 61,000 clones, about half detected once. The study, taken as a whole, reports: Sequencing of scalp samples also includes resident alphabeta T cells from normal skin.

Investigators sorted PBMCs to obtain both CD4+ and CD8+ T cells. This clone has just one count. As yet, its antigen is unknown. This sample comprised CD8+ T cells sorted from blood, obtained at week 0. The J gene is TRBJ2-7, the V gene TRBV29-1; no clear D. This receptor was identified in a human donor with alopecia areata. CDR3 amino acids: CSGGSGSLEQYF. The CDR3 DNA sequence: TGCAGCGGCGGTAGTGGGTCTCTGGAGCAGTACTTC.